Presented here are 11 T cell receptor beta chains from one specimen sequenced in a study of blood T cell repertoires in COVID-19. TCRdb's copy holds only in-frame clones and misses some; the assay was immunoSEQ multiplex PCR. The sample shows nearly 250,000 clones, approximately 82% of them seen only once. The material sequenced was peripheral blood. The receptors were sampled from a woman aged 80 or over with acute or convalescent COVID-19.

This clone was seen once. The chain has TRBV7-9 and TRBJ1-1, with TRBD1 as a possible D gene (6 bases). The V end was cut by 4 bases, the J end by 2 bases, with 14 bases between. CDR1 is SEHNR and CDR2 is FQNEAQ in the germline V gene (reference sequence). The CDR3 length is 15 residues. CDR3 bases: TGTGCCAGCAGCTCACCCCGGACAGTTAACACTGAAGCTTTCTTT. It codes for CASSSPRTVNTEAFF.

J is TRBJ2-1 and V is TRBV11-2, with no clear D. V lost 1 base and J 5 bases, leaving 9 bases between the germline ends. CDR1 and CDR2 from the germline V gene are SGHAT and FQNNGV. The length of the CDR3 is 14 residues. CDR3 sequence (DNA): TGTGCCAGCAGCTTAGTAGTCCGAAACAATGAGCAGTTCTTC. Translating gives CASSLVVRNNEQFF. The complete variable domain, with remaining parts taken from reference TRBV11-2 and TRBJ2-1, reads EAGVAQSPRYKIIEKRQSVAFWCNPISGHATLYWYQQILGQGPKLLIQFQNNGVVDDSQLPKDRFSAERLKGVDSTLKIQPAKLEDSAVYLCASSLVVRNNEQFFGPGTRLTVL.

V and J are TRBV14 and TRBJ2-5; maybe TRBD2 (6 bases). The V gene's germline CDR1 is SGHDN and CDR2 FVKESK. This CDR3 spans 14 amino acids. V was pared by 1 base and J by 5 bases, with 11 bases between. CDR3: CASSQVKGRETQYF. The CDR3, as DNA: TGTGCCAGCAGCCAAGTTAAAGGGAGGGAGACCCAGTACTTC.

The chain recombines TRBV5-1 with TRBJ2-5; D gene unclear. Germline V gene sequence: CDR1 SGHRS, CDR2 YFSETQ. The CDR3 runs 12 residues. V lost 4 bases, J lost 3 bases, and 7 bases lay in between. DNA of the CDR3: TGCGCCAGCAGCAATATAGAAGAGACCCAGTACTTC. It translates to CASSNIEETQYF.

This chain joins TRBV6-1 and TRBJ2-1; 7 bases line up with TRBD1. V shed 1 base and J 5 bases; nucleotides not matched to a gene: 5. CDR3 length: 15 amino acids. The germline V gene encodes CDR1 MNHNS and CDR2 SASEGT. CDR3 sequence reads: CASSEGQGPNNEQFF. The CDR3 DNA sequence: TGTGCCAGCAGTGAAGGACAGGGACCCAACAATGAGCAGTTCTTC.

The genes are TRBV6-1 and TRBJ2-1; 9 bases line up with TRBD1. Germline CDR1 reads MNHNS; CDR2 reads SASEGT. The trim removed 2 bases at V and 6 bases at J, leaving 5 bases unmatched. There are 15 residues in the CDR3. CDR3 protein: CASSEPGQGVNEQFF. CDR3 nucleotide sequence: TGTGCCAGCAGTGAACCGGGACAGGGTGTCAATGAGCAGTTCTTC.

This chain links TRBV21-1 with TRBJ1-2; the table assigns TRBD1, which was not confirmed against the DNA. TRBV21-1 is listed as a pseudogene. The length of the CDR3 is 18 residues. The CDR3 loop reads CASSKPGDVDRAHYGYTF. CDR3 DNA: TGTGCCAGCAGCAAGCCTGGTGATGTAGACAGGGCTCACTATGGCTACACCTTC.

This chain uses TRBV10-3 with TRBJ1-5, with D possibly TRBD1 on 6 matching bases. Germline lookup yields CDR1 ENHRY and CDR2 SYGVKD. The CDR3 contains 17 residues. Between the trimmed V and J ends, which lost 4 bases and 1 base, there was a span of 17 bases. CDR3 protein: CAISGRRQAASNQPQHF. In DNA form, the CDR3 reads TGTGCCATCAGTGGCCGAAGACAGGCCGCGAGCAATCAGCCCCAGCATTTT.

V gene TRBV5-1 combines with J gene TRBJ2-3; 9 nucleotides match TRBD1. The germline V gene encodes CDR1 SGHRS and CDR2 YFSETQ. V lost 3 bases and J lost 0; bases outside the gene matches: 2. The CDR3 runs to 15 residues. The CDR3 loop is CASSSGQGSTDTQYF. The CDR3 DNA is TGCGCCAGCAGCTCCGGACAGGGGAGCACAGATACGCAGTATTTT.

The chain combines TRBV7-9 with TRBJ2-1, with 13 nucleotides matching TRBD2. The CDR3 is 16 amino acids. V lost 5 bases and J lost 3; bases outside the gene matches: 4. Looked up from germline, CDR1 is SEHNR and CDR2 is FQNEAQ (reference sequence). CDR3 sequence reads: CASSRRTSGSYNEQFF. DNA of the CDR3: TGTGCCAGCAGCCGAAGGACTAGCGGGAGCTACAATGAGCAGTTCTTC.

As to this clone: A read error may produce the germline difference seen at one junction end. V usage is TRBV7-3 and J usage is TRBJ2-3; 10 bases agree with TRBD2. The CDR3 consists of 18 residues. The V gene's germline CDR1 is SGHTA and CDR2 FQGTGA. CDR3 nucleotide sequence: TGTGCCAGCAGCATAACTAGCGGGATTACTCCGGGAGCAGATACGCAGTATTTT. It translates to CASSITSGITPGADTQYF.